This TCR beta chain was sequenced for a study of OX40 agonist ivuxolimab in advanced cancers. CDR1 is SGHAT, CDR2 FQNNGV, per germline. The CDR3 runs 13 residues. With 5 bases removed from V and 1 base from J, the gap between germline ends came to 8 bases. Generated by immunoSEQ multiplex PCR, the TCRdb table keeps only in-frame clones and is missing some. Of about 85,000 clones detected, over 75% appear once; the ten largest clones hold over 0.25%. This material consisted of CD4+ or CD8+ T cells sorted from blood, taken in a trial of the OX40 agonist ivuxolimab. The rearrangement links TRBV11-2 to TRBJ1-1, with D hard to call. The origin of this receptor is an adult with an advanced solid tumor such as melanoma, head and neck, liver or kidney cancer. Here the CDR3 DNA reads TGTGCCAGCAGCCAGAGAAGGAACACTGAAGCTTTCTTT. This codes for CASSQRRNTEAFF.